The 4 T cell receptor beta chains given below trace back to one sample, sequenced in a study of T cells in tumors after PD-1 blockade. The assay was immunoSEQ multiplex PCR, and TCRdb's table has in-frame clones only and misses some. Of about 13,000 clones listed, around 68% are singletons. The starting material was tumor tissue, obtained before anti-PD-1 treatment. These receptors all stem from a human donor with cutaneous squamous cell carcinoma.

By share, this clone ranks as medium-sized. The CDR3 region is CASSHGQGGNSPLHF. CDR3 bases: TGTGCCAGTAGCCACGGACAGGGCGGTAATTCACCCCTCCACTTT. The chain carries TRBV19 and TRBJ1-6, with 8 bases that match TRBD1. This CDR3 is 15 amino acids long. Germline-derived CDR1 and CDR2 are LNHDA and SQIVND (reference sequence). V lost 6 bases, J lost 6 bases, and 7 bases stayed unmatched.

Comment on this clone: The junction and the germline gene differ at one end; a read error may be behind it. V and J are TRBV9 and TRBJ1-2, with D tentatively TRBD1 (6 bases). Germline loops: CDR1 SGDLS, CDR2 YYNGEE. This CDR3 region has 15 residues. CDR3 DNA: TGCCCCCGCCGGGGGGCGGGGGCGGGGAACTATGGCTACACCTTC. Translating gives CPRRGAGAGNYGYTF.

This chain uses TRBV15 with TRBJ1-3; D gene ambiguous. This CDR3 comprises 13 residues. The V end was cut by 2 bases, the J end by 0 bases, with 2 bases between. The V gene's germline CDR1 is LNHNV and CDR2 YYDKDF (reference sequence). CDR3 coding DNA: TGTGCCACCAGCAGAAGCTCTGGAAACACCATATATTTT. Amino acids: CATSRSSGNTIYF.

The rearrangement uses TRBV5-4 and TRBJ2-3; the match to TRBD2 covers 12 bases. This CDR3 region has 17 residues. Trimming removed 3 bases from V and 3 bases from J; junction bases left unmatched: 8. Per the germline V gene, CDR1 is SGHNT and CDR2 is YYREEE (reference sequence). CDR3: CASSSMTSGRGTDTQYF. CDR3 bases: TGTGCCAGCAGCTCCATGACTAGCGGGAGAGGTACAGATACGCAGTATTTT.